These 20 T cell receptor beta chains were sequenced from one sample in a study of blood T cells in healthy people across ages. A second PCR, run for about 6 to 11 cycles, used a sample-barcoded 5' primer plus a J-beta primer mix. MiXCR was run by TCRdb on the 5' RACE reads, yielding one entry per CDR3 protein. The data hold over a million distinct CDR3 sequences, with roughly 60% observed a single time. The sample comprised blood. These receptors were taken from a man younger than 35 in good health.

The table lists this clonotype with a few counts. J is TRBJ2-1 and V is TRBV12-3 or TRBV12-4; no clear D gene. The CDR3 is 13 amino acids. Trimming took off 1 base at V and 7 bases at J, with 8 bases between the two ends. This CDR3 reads CASSLVGRNEQFF. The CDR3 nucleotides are TGTGCCAGCAGTTTAGTTGGTCGGAATGAGCAGTTCTTC.

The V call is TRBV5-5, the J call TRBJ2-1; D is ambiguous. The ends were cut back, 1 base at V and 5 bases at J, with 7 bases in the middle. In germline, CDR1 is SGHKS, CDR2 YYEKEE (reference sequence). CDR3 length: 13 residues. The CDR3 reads CASSLLPDNEQFF. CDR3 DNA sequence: TGTGCCAGCAGCTTGCTCCCAGACAATGAGCAGTTCTTC.

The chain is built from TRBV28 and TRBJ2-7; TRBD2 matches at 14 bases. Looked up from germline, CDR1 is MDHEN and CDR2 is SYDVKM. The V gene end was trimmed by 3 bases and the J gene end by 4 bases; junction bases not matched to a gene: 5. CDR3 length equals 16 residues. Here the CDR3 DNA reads TGTGCCAGCAGTTTCCTGACTAGCGGGAGGGCGTACGAGCAGTACTTC. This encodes CASSFLTSGRAYEQYF.

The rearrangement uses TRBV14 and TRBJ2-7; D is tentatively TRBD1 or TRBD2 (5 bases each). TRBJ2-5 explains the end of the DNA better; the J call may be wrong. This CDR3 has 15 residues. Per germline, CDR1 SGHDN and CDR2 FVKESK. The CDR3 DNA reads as TGTGCCAGCAGCCGGAACCGGGACCCGGGGGAGACCCAGTACTTC. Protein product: CASSRNRDPGETQYF.

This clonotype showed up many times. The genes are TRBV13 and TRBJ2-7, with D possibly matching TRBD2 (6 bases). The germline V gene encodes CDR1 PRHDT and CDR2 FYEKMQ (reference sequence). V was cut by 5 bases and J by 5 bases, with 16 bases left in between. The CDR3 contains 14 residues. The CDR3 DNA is TGTGCCAGCAGCCCGGCCGGGAGACCCAACGAGCAGTACTTC. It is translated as CASSPAGRPNEQYF.

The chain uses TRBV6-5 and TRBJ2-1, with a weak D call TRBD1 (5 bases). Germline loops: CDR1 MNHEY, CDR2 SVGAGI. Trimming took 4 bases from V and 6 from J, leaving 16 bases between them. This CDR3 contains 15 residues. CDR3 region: CASSWGTGRFNEQFF. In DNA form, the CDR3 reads TGTGCCAGCAGTTGGGGCACCGGTAGATTCAATGAGCAGTTCTTC.

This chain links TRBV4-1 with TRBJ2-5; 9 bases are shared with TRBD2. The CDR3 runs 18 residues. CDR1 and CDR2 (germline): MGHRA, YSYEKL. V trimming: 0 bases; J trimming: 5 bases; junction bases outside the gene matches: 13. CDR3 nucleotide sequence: TGCGCCAGCAGCCAAGAAGGCAGTACTAGCGGGTCCCAGGAGACCCAGTACTTC. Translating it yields CASSQEGSTSGSQETQYF.

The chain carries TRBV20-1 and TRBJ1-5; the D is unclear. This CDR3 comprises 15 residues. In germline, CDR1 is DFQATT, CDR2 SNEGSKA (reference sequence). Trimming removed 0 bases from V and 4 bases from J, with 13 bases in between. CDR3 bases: TGCAGTGCTAGAGATCGAGGGTGGGGAAATCAGCCCCAGCATTTT. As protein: CSARDRGWGNQPQHF.

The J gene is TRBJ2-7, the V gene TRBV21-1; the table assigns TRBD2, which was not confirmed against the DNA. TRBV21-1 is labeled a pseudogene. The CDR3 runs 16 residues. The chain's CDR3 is CATSPWAGPESYEQYF. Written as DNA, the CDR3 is TGTGCCACCTCGCCGTGGGCGGGACCAGAATCCTACGAGCAGTACTTC.

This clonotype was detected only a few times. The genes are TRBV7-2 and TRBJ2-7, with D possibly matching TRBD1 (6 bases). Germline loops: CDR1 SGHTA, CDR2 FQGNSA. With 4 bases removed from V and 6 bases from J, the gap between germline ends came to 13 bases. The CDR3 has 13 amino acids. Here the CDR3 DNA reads TGTGCCAGCAGCTACAGGGAAGTGGGCGAGCAGTACTTC. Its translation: CASSYREVGEQYF.

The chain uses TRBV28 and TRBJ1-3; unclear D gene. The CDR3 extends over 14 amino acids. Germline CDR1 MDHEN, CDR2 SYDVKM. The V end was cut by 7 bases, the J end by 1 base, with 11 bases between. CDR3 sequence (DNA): TGTGCCAGCACCCGGGCGTCTTCTGGAAACACCATATATTTT. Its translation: CASTRASSGNTIYF.

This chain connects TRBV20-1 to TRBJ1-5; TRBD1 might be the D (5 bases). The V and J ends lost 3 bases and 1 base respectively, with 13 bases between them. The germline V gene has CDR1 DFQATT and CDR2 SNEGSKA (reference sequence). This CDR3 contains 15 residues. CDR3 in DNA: TGCAGTGCTAGTGGGGCAACTCAGAGCAATCAGCCCCAGCATTTT. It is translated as CSASGATQSNQPQHF.

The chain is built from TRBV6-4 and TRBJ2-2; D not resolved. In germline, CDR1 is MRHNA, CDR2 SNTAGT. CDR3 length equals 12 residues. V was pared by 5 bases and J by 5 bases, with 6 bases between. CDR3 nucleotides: TGTGCCAGCAGTAATAGGACCGGGGAGCTGTTTTTT. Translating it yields CASSNRTGELFF.

This chain's CDR3 is CSVATSDPNTGELFF. Written as DNA, the CDR3 is TGCAGCGTTGCGACTAGCGACCCTAACACCGGGGAGCTGTTTTTT. V and J are TRBV29-1 and TRBJ2-2, with 8 nucleotides matching TRBD2. The trim removed 4 bases at V and 2 bases at J, leaving 6 bases unmatched. The CDR3 loop spans 15 amino acids. The germline CDR1 and CDR2 sequences are SQVTM and ANQGSEA.

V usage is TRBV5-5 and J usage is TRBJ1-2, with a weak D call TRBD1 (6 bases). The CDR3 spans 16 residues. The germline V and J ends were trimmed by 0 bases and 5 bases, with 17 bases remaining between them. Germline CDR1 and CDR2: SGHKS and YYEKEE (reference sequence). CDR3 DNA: TGTGCCAGCAGCTTGGAAGATCTGGGGGCAAGTTATGGCTACACCTTC. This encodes CASSLEDLGASYGYTF.

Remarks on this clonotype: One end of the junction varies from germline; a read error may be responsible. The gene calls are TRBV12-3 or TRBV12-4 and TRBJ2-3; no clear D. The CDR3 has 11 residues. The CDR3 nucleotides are TGTGCCAGCACACCCTCGGATACGCGGTATTTT. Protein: CASTPSDTRYF.

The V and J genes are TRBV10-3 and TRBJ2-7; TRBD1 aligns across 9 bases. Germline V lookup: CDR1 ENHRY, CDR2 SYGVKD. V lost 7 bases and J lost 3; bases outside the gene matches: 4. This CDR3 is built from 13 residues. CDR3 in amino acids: CAIKPGQGYEQYF. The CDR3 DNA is TGTGCCATCAAGCCGGGACAGGGCTACGAGCAGTACTTC.

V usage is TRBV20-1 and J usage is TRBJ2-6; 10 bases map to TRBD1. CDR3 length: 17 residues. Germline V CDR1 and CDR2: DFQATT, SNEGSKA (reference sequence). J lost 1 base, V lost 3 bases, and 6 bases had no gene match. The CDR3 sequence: CSARGTGARSGANVLTF. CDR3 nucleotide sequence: TGCAGTGCTAGGGGGACAGGGGCCCGTTCTGGGGCCAACGTCCTGACTTTC.

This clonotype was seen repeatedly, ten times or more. CDR3 loop: CSARDGAGLGSPLHF. For the CDR3, the DNA is TGCAGTGCTAGAGATGGGGCCGGGCTGGGATCACCCCTCCACTTT. The rearrangement uses TRBV20-1 and TRBJ1-6, with a tentative D call TRBD1 (5 bases). V dropped 0 bases and J dropped 10 bases, with 16 bases sitting between them. Germline V gene lookup returns CDR1 DFQATT and CDR2 SNEGSKA (reference sequence). CDR3 length: 15 residues.

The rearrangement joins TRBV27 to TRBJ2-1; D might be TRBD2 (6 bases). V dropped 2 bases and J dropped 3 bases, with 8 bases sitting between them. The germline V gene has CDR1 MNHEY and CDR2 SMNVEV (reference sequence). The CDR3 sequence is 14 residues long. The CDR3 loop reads CASSLRRGYNEQFF. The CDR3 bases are TGTGCCAGCAGTTTAAGGCGGGGCTACAATGAGCAGTTCTTC.